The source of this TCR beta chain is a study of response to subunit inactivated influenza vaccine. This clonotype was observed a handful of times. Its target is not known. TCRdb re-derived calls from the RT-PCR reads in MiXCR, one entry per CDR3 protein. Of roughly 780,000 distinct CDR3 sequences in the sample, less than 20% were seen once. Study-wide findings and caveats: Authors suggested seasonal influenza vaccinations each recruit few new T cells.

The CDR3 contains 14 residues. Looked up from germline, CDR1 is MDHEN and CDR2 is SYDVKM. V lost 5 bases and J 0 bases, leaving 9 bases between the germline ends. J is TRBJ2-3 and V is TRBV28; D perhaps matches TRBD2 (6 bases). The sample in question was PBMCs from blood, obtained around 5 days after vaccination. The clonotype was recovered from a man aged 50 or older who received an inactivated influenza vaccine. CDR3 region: CASSRAGSTDTQYF. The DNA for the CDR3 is TGTGCCAGCAGTCGGGCGGGAAGCACAGATACGCAGTATTTT.